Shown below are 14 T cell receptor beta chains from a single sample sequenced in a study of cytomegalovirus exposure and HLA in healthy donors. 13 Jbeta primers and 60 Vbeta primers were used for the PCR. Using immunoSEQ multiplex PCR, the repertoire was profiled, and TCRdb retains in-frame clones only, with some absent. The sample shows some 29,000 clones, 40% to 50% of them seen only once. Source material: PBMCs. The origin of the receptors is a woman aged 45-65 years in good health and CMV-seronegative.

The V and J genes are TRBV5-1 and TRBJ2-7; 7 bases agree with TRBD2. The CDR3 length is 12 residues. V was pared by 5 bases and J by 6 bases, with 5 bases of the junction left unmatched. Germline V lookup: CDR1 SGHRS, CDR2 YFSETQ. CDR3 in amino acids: CASRISGGEQYF. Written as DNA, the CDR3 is TGCGCCAGCAGAATTTCGGGGGGCGAGCAGTACTTC.

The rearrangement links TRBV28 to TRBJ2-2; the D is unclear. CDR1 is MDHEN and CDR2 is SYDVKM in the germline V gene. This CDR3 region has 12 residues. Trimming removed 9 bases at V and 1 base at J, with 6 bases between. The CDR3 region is CASFRNTGELFF. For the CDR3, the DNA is TGTGCCAGTTTCAGGAACACCGGGGAGCTGTTTTTT.

CDR3 sequence reads: CASSLAGGGEQFF. The CDR3 DNA follows: TGTGCCAGCAGCTTAGCTGGGGGCGGTGAGCAGTTCTTC. The chain links TRBV7-9 to TRBJ2-1, with D possibly TRBD1 on 6 matching bases. The CDR3 contains 13 residues. Germline V gene data show CDR1 as SEHNR and CDR2 as FQNEAQ (reference sequence). V dropped 0 bases and J dropped 9 bases, with 9 bases sitting between them.

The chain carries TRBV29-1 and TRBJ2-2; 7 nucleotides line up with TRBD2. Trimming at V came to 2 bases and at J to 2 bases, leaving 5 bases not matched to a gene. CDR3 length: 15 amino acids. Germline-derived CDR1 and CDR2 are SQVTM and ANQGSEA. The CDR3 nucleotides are TGCAGCGTTGAAAGGCTAGCGGTTAACACCGGGGAGCTGTTTTTT. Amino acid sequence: CSVERLAVNTGELFF.

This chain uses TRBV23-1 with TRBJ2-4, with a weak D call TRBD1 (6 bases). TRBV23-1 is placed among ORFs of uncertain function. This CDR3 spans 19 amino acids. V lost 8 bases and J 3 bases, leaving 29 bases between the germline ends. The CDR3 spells CASPLGAGPEVRGKNIQYF. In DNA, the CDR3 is TGCGCCAGCCCCTTGGGGGCAGGGCCCGAGGTCAGGGGCAAAAACATTCAGTACTTC.

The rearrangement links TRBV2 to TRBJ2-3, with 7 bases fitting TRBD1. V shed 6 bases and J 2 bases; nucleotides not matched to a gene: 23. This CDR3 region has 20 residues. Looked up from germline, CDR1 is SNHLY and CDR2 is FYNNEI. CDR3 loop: CASRPLGVPETGFTTDTQYF. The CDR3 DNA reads TGTGCCAGCAGACCGCTGGGGGTGCCCGAGACAGGGTTCACCACAGATACGCAGTATTTT.

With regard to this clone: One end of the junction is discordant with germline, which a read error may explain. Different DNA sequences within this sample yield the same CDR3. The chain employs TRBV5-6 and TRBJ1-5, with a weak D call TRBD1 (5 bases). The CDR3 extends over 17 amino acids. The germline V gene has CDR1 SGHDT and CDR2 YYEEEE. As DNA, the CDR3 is TGCGCCAGCAGCTTGGCGGGCGGGGGGGTGCGCAATCAGCCCCAGCATTTT. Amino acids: CASSLAGGGVRNQPQHF.

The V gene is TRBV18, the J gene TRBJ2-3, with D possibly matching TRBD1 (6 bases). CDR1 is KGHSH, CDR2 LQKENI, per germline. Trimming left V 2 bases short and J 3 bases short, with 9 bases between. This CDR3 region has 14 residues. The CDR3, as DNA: TGTGCCAGCTCACCATACAGGGAGACAGATACGCAGTATTTT. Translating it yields CASSPYRETDTQYF.

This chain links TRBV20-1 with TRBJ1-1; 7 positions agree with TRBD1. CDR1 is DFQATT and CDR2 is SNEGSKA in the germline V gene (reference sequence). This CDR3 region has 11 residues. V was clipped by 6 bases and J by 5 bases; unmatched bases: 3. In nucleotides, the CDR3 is TGCAGTGCCGAGACAGGGACTGAAGCTTTCTTT. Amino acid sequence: CSAETGTEAFF.

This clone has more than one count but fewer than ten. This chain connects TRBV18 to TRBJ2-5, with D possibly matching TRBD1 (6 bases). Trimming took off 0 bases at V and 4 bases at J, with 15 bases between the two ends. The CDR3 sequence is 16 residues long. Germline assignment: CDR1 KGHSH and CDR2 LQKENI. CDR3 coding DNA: TGTGCCAGCTCACCACCCGGGACACGAGGAGGAGAGACCCAGTACTTC. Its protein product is CASSPPGTRGGETQYF.

The CDR3: CTSSPPVCSNQPQHF. The CDR3 DNA is TGCACCAGCAGCCCCCCAGTCTGTAGCAATCAGCCCCAGCATTTT. The chain recombines TRBV1 with TRBJ1-5; whether TRBD1, the table's D call, matches the DNA was not checked. TRBV1 is an annotated pseudogene. The CDR3 has 15 residues.

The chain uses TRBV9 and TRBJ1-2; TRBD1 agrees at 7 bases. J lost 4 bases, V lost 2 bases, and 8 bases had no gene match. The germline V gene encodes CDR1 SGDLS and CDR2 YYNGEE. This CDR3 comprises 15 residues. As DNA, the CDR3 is TGTGCCAGCAGCGTGGGACCCGACAGGGTCTATGGCTACACCTTC. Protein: CASSVGPDRVYGYTF. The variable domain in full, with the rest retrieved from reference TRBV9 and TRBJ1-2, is DSGVTQTPKHLITATGQRVTLRCSPRSGDLSVYWYQQSLDQGLQFLIQYYNGEERAKGNILERFSAQQFPDLHSELNLSSLELGDSALYFCASSVGPDRVYGYTFGSGTRLTVV.

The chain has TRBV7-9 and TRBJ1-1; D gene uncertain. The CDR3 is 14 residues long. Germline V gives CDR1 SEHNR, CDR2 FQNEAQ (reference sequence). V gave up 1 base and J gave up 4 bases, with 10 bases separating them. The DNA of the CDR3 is TGTGCCAGCAGCTTAGAGTTGGGAGGCACTGAAGCTTTCTTT. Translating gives CASSLELGGTEAFF.

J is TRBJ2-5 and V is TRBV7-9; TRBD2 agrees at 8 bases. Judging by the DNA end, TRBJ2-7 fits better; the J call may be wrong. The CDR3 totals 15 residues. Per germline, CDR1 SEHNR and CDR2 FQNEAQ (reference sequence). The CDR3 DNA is TGTGCCAGCAGCCCCAGGCGGGAGGAAGGTTACGAGCAGTACTTC. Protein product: CASSPRREEGYEQYF.